The 27 T cell receptor beta chains given below trace back to one sample, sequenced in a study of blood T cell repertoires in COVID-19. Sequencing used immunoSEQ multiplex PCR; TCRdb keeps in-frame clones, though not all of them. This sample has 150,000 to 200,000 clones; more than 75% occur once, and the top ten carry roughly 7%. The sample consisted of PBMCs or T cells enriched from blood (not recorded which). The receptors derive from a woman in her forties or fifties who had recovered from COVID-19.

This chain connects TRBV30 to TRBJ2-7; 7 bases are shared with TRBD1. The CDR3 has 13 residues. V was pared by 3 bases and J by 2 bases, with 4 bases of the junction left unmatched. Germline V lookup: CDR1 GTSNPN, CDR2 SVGIG (reference sequence). DNA for the CDR3: TGTGCCTGGAGCCGACAGGGCACCTACGAGCAGTACTTC. It codes for CAWSRQGTYEQYF.

The V gene is TRBV9, the J gene TRBJ1-6, with D maybe TRBD1 (6 bases). The CDR3 runs 16 residues. Germline V gives CDR1 SGDLS, CDR2 YYNGEE. V was cut by 0 bases and J by 10 bases, with 17 bases left in between. CDR3 sequence reads: CASSVGEGVVRSPLHF. The CDR3 region has the DNA TGTGCCAGCAGCGTAGGAGAGGGGGTAGTGAGGTCACCCCTCCACTTT.

This chain joins TRBV27 and TRBJ2-7, with 9 bases fitting TRBD2. The CDR3 sequence is 15 residues long. J gave up 4 bases and V 5 bases, and 9 bases lay outside the gene matches. The germline V gene has CDR1 MNHEY and CDR2 SMNVEV (reference sequence). The CDR3 coding sequence is TGTGCCAGCAGTCTCAAGTTTGCGGGAGGGTACGAGCAGTACTTC. Protein sequence: CASSLKFAGGYEQYF.

The genes are TRBV19 and TRBJ2-1; a weak D match, TRBD2 (6 bases). Germline assignment: CDR1 LNHDA and CDR2 SQIVND (reference sequence). This CDR3 region has 14 residues. The V and J ends lost 1 base and 7 bases respectively, with 11 bases between them. As DNA, the CDR3 is TGTGCCAGTAGTATAGGCGGGATCAGAAATGAGCAGTTCTTC. This encodes CASSIGGIRNEQFF. Full variable domain (outside the CDR3, taken from reference TRBV19 and TRBJ2-1): DGGITQSPKYLFRKEGQNVTLSCEQNLNHDAMYWYRQDPGQGLRLIYYSQIVNDFQKGDIAEGYSVSREKKESFPLTVTSAQKNPTAFYLCASSIGGIRNEQFFGPGTRLTVL.

The chain combines TRBV5-4 with TRBJ2-7; 13 bases map to TRBD2. This CDR3 is 15 amino acids long. Germline V lookup: CDR1 SGHNT, CDR2 YYREEE (reference sequence). Losses at the gene ends were 3 bases for V and 6 bases for J; bases not matched to a gene: 6. The CDR3 sequence: CASSYRTSGSTEQYF. In DNA form, the CDR3 reads TGTGCCAGCAGCTACCGGACTAGCGGGAGTACCGAGCAGTACTTC.

The gene calls are TRBV30 and TRBJ2-7, with D possibly matching TRBD1 (5 bases). V was pared by 2 bases and J by 3 bases, with 8 bases between. In germline, CDR1 is GTSNPN, CDR2 SVGIG (reference sequence). The CDR3 covers 12 residues. Here the CDR3 DNA reads TGTGCCTGGAGTAGTCAGGGCTACGAGCAGTACTTC. Its protein product is CAWSSQGYEQYF.

V usage is TRBV19 and J usage is TRBJ2-5; D gene uncertain. CDR3 length equals 15 residues. Germline V CDR1 and CDR2: LNHDA, SQIVND (reference sequence). V lost 5 bases and J 5 bases, leaving 18 bases between the germline ends. As DNA, the CDR3 is TGTGCCAGTAGTCTATCCCGTCGAGGCCGGGAGACCCAGTACTTC. As protein: CASSLSRRGRETQYF.

This clone came up once. V and J are TRBV27 and TRBJ2-1, with TRBD2 matching 14 bases. There are 20 residues in the CDR3. The germline V gene encodes CDR1 MNHEY and CDR2 SMNVEV (reference sequence). V lost 6 bases, J lost 8 bases, and 21 bases stayed unmatched. The CDR3 loop reads CASRGRGRRLAGGPRYEQFF. The CDR3 region has the DNA TGTGCCAGCAGGGGGAGAGGCCGTAGACTAGCGGGAGGGCCAAGGTATGAGCAGTTCTTC.

This chain uses TRBV19 with TRBJ2-2, with a weak D call TRBD1 (5 bases). Germline V gene sequence: CDR1 LNHDA, CDR2 SQIVND (reference sequence). V lost 10 bases and J 4 bases, leaving 16 bases between the germline ends. The CDR3 covers 14 residues. In DNA form, the CDR3 reads TGTGCCACCGTGGACACAGGTTTCACCGGGGAGCTGTTTTTT. This gives the protein CATVDTGFTGELFF.

The chain is built from TRBV9 and TRBJ2-7; the D is unclear. Per the germline V gene, CDR1 is SGDLS and CDR2 is YYNGEE. The CDR3 totals 14 residues. The V and J ends lost 3 bases and 2 bases respectively, with 12 bases between them. CDR3 in amino acids: CASSAGYRPYEQYF. The CDR3 DNA reads TGTGCCAGCAGCGCCGGGTATCGTCCCTACGAGCAGTACTTC.

The chain couples TRBV7-9 to TRBJ1-5; the D gene is possibly TRBD1 (5 bases). Looked up from germline, CDR1 is SEHNR and CDR2 is FQNEAQ (reference sequence). The length of the CDR3 is 16 residues. Trimming cost V 0 bases and J 4 bases, with 13 bases left between them. The CDR3 coding sequence is TGTGCCAGCAGCTTAGCGATAGGGGATCGGAATCAGCCCCAGCATTTT. It is translated as CASSLAIGDRNQPQHF.

V gene TRBV11-2 combines with J gene TRBJ1-6; D unresolved. Germline CDR1 reads SGHAT; CDR2 reads FQNNGV. The CDR3 loop spans 14 amino acids. V shed 5 bases and J shed 7 bases, with 12 bases lying between them. DNA for the CDR3: TGTGCCAGCAGCCGGGATTCGGGCAATTCACCCCTCCACTTT. Residues: CASSRDSGNSPLHF.

The chain joins TRBV7-9 to TRBJ1-1; 9 positions agree with TRBD1. The CDR3 sequence is 14 residues long. Germline V gene data show CDR1 as SEHNR and CDR2 as FQNEAQ (reference sequence). The trim removed 6 bases at V and 6 bases at J, leaving 8 bases unmatched. The CDR3 protein is CASRLMDRGPEAFF. As DNA, the CDR3 is TGTGCCAGCAGGCTAATGGACAGGGGCCCTGAAGCTTTCTTT. The full variable domain, completed using reference TRBV7-9 and TRBJ1-1, is DTGVSQNPRHKITKRGQNVTFRCDPISEHNRLYWYRQTLGQGPEFLTYFQNEAQLEKSRLLSDRFSAERPKGSFSTLEIQRTEQGDSAMYLCASRLMDRGPEAFFGQGTRLTVV.

The rearrangement links TRBV19 to TRBJ1-5; 11 bases fit TRBD1. The germline V gene has CDR1 LNHDA and CDR2 SQIVND (reference sequence). Unmatched junction bases numbered 17, after V lost 6 bases and J lost 7 bases. This CDR3 is 18 amino acids long. CDR3 coding DNA: TGTGCCAGTAGACCTCGCCGTGCCGGGACAGGGGGTATGCAGCCCCAGCATTTT. Amino acid sequence: CASRPRRAGTGGMQPQHF.

The chain links TRBV11-2 to TRBJ1-1, with 8 bases that match TRBD1. The CDR3 is made up of 14 amino acids. Looked up from germline, CDR1 is SGHAT and CDR2 is FQNNGV. Losses at the gene ends were 1 base for V and 2 bases for J; bases not matched to a gene: 0. The DNA of the CDR3 is TGTGCCAGCAGCTTAGCAGGGGGCAACACTGAAGCTTTCTTT. Residues: CASSLAGGNTEAFF.

The chain recombines TRBV28 with TRBJ1-1; perhaps TRBD1 as D (6 bases). Trimming cost V 5 bases and J 0 bases, with 13 bases left between them. The CDR3 is made up of 15 amino acids. Per the germline V gene, CDR1 is MDHEN and CDR2 is SYDVKM. DNA for the CDR3: TGTGCCAGCAGTACCACAGGGCGCATGAACACTGAAGCTTTCTTT. Translation: CASSTTGRMNTEAFF.

The V and J genes are TRBV18 and TRBJ2-7; D ambiguous. Trimming took off 3 bases at V and 2 bases at J, with 8 bases between the two ends. This CDR3 is 13 amino acids long. CDR1 is KGHSH and CDR2 is LQKENI in the germline V gene. This CDR3 is CASSPSLTYEQYF. In DNA, the CDR3 is TGTGCCAGCTCACCCTCGCTAACCTACGAGCAGTACTTC.

J is TRBJ2-1 and V is TRBV5-5; D perhaps matches TRBD2 (5 bases). Germline V gene lookup returns CDR1 SGHKS and CDR2 YYEKEE (reference sequence). The CDR3 is made up of 13 amino acids. With 4 bases removed from V and 8 bases from J, the gap between germline ends came to 13 bases. The CDR3, as DNA: TGTGCCAGCAGCCGCTGGGCGGAGGATGAGCAGTTCTTC. Translation: CASSRWAEDEQFF.

In its sample, this clone was seen once. J is TRBJ2-3 and V is TRBV10-2; D not certain. Germline values: CDR1 WSHSY, CDR2 SAAADI. CDR3 length: 14 residues. V was shortened by 0 bases and J by 1 base, with 5 bases between the two germline ends. CDR3 sequence reads: CASSESAGTDTQYF. In DNA, the CDR3 is TGCGCCAGCAGTGAGTCCGCAGGCACAGATACGCAGTATTTT.

The chain is built from TRBV7-9 and TRBJ1-1, with 9 bases identical to TRBD1. The CDR3 has 16 amino acids. Germline V gives CDR1 SEHNR, CDR2 FQNEAQ (reference sequence). Germline trimming cut 1 base from V and 0 bases from J; bases unmatched to any gene: 3. CDR3 residues: CASSLVGTGMNTEAFF. As DNA, the CDR3 is TGTGCCAGCAGCTTAGTTGGGACAGGGATGAACACTGAAGCTTTCTTT.

The V call is TRBV3-1 (or the pseudogene TRBV3-2), the J call TRBJ2-4; a possible D gene is TRBD2 (5 bases). CDR1 and CDR2 (germline): LGHDT, YNNKEL (reference sequence). V was pared by 4 bases and J by 6 bases, with 7 bases between. The CDR3 is made up of 12 amino acids. For the CDR3, the DNA is TGTGCCAGCAGCCGAGGGTTAAACATTCAGTACTTC. Protein: CASSRGLNIQYF.

This clone was found once. V usage is TRBV3-1 (or the pseudogene TRBV3-2) and J usage is TRBJ2-1; 10 bases agree with TRBD2. With V trimmed by 0 bases and J by 6 bases, 8 bases remained unmatched. CDR1 is LGHDT and CDR2 is YNNKEL in the germline V gene (reference sequence). CDR3 length: 17 amino acids. The CDR3 sequence: CASSQEQLAGVGNEQFF. Written as DNA, the CDR3 is TGTGCCAGCAGCCAAGAGCAGCTAGCGGGAGTTGGCAATGAGCAGTTCTTC.

The CDR3 nucleotides read TGCGCCAGCAGCTTGGTCCACCTAGCGGAGAACAATGAGCAGTTCTTC. Translated: CASSLVHLAENNEQFF. This chain uses TRBV5-1 with TRBJ2-1; 7 bases agree with TRBD2. CDR1 is SGHRS and CDR2 is YFSETQ in the germline V gene. This CDR3 contains 16 residues. Trimming cost V 0 bases and J 5 bases; bases outside gene matches: 8.

The genes are TRBV2 and TRBJ2-7, with 11 positions matching TRBD2. The V segment lost 2 bases and the J segment 5 bases; nucleotides outside the gene matches: 11. CDR1 and CDR2 from the germline V gene are SNHLY and FYNNEI. This CDR3 contains 17 residues. CDR3 residues: CASSERGSGRAGDEQYF. CDR3 in DNA: TGTGCCAGCAGTGAAAGGGGTAGCGGGAGGGCCGGCGACGAGCAGTACTTC.

The chain uses TRBV30 and TRBJ2-2; 12 nucleotides align to TRBD2. V lost 6 bases, J lost 6 bases, and 5 bases stayed unmatched. Germline CDR1 and CDR2: GTSNPN and SVGIG (reference sequence). The CDR3 consists of 14 residues. The CDR3 protein is CACRLAGEAGELFF. The CDR3 DNA sequence: TGTGCCTGCCGACTAGCGGGAGAGGCCGGGGAGCTGTTTTTT.

The chain couples TRBV28 to TRBJ1-4; 11 bases align to TRBD1. Germline assignment: CDR1 MDHEN and CDR2 SYDVKM. The ends lost 6 bases at V and 6 bases at J; junction bases unmatched: 12. This CDR3 spans 17 amino acids. The DNA for the CDR3 is TGTGCCAGCAGCCCAATCGGACAGGGGGCTGTCGATGAAAAACTGTTTTTT. This encodes CASSPIGQGAVDEKLFF.

V is TRBV5-1 and J is TRBJ1-4, with D possibly matching TRBD1 (6 bases). V lost 3 bases and J 6 bases, leaving 12 bases between the germline ends. The germline CDR1 and CDR2 sequences are SGHRS and YFSETQ. CDR3 length: 14 amino acids. This CDR3 is CASSSRGWDEKLFF. The CDR3, as DNA: TGCGCCAGCAGCTCAAGGGGGTGGGATGAAAAACTGTTTTTT.